This T cell receptor beta chain was recorded in a study of blood T cell repertoires in COVID-19. Looking at the study overall: There were acute and convalescent COVID-19 samples, and they came from the United States, Italy and Spain.

Adults between roughly 18 and 90 years of age took part from fewer than 30 US areas. Under the authors' procedure: Amplification of reference gene primers was used by the study to estimate nucleated cell counts. The assay was immunoSEQ multiplex PCR, and TCRdb's table has in-frame clones only and misses some. From that table come the V and J calls and clone size; the DNA was used to work out D and trimming. The sample has roughly 140,000 clones; roughly 84% are singletons. V dropped 6 bases and J dropped 10; count of bases not matched to a gene: 7. This CDR3 region has 15 residues. CDR1 and CDR2 from the germline V gene are SNHLY and FYNNEI.

This receptor was obtained from a man aged 50 to 59 in a cohort exposed to, infected with or recovered from COVID-19 (not recorded which). The rearrangement joins TRBV2 to TRBJ1-6; 12 bases are shared with TRBD1. Specimen: PBMCs or T cells enriched from blood (not recorded which). CDR3 in DNA: TGTGCCAGCAGGGCCGGGACAGGGGGCTACTCACCCCTCCACTTT. Translated: CASRAGTGGYSPLHF.